This passage covers 28 T cell receptor beta chains from one sample sequenced in a study of cytomegalovirus exposure and HLA in healthy donors. Researchers ran the PCR with 60 Vbeta and 13 Jbeta primers. Sequenced by immunoSEQ multiplex PCR; TCRdb stores in-frame clones only, minus some. The repertoire has 150,000 to 200,000 clones, around 78% of them found once; the top ten carry 1%. The sequenced sample consisted of PBMCs. All receptors derive from a woman in her thirties or forties in good health and CMV-seronegative.

The J gene is TRBJ1-2, the V gene TRBV29-1; D may be TRBD1 (6 bases). The CDR3 extends over 12 amino acids. Trimming took 3 bases from V and 7 from J, leaving 12 bases between them. The germline CDR1 and CDR2 sequences are SQVTM and ANQGSEA. CDR3 bases: TGCAGCGTTGAGGGGGCGGGTGGTGGCTACACCTTC. Its translation is CSVEGAGGGYTF.

The chain has TRBV6-6 and TRBJ1-1; no reliable D call. Trimming took 7 bases from V and 5 from J, leaving 14 bases between them. The germline V gene encodes CDR1 MNHNY and CDR2 SVGAGI (reference sequence). CDR3 size: 13 residues. Here the CDR3 DNA reads TGTGCCAGCAACCTCGGAGACGGGACTGAAGCTTTCTTT. Protein sequence: CASNLGDGTEAFF.

This clone was detected only a few times. The chain employs TRBV30 and TRBJ2-1, with D possibly matching TRBD1 (6 bases). The CDR3 covers 12 residues. V was trimmed by 3 bases and J by 14 bases, leaving 17 bases between them. Germline V lookup: CDR1 GTSNPN, CDR2 SVGIG (reference sequence). In nucleotides, the CDR3 is TGTGCCTGGAGGGATACAGGGAATAAGAAGTTCTTC. Its translation: CAWRDTGNKKFF.

The chain joins TRBV11-2 to TRBJ2-3, with TRBD2 matching 8 bases. V lost 1 base to trimming and J lost 15 bases; unmatched junction nucleotides: 6. The CDR3 loop spans 12 amino acids. CDR1 SGHAT and CDR2 FQNNGV come from the germline V gene. CDR3 residues: CASSLAAGVDYF. The CDR3 DNA reads TGTGCCAGCAGCTTAGCAGCGGGAGTGGATTATTTT.

This chain uses TRBV28 with TRBJ2-1; 9 bases match TRBD2. From germline, CDR1 is MDHEN and CDR2 SYDVKM. The CDR3 has 16 amino acids. J was trimmed by 8 bases and V by 3 bases; bases with no gene match: 11. CDR3 sequence: CASSFLGREGRDEQFF. CDR3 nucleotides: TGTGCCAGCAGTTTTCTCGGGCGGGAGGGCCGCGATGAGCAGTTCTTC.

The chain joins TRBV15 to TRBJ1-5, with TRBD1 as a possible D gene (5 bases). Trimming stripped 4 bases from V and 0 bases from J, with 22 bases between. The CDR3 consists of 19 residues. Germline V gene sequence: CDR1 LNHNV, CDR2 YYDKDF (reference sequence). DNA for the CDR3: TGTGCCACCAGCAAGGCCGTGCAGGGCCCACCTTATAGCAATCAGCCCCAGCATTTT. Residues: CATSKAVQGPPYSNQPQHF.

V gene TRBV6-5 combines with J gene TRBJ2-6, with TRBD1 as a possible D gene (6 bases). This CDR3 has 15 amino acids. The V gene's germline CDR1 is MNHEY and CDR2 SVGAGI. The V gene lost 5 bases and the J gene lost 0 bases, with 8 bases spanning the gap. The chain's CDR3 is CASSLRGSGANVLTF. The CDR3 DNA reads TGTGCCAGCAGTCTCAGGGGCTCTGGGGCCAACGTCCTGACTTTC.

The chain joins TRBV4-1 to TRBJ2-2; TRBD2 matches at 7 bases. Germline trimming cut 4 bases from V and 5 bases from J; bases unmatched to any gene: 10. The CDR3 consists of 16 residues. Germline CDR1 MGHRA, CDR2 YSYEKL. CDR3 sequence: CASSLNAGERTGELFF. In DNA form, the CDR3 reads TGCGCCAGCAGCCTGAACGCGGGAGAACGAACCGGGGAGCTGTTTTTT.

The count of this clone is one. The V and J genes are TRBV7-3 and TRBJ2-1; a possible D gene is TRBD2 (6 bases). V lost 5 bases, J lost 5 bases, and 10 bases lay in between. The CDR3 spans 13 residues. CDR1 SGHTA and CDR2 FQGTGA come from the germline V gene. CDR3 sequence (DNA): TGTGCCAGCAGCCGACTAGTCGACAATGAGCAGTTCTTC. It translates to CASSRLVDNEQFF.

The rearrangement links TRBV7-9 to TRBJ2-2; possibly TRBD2 for D (6 bases). Germline V gene data show CDR1 as SEHNR and CDR2 as FQNEAQ (reference sequence). Trimming stripped 5 bases from V and 1 base from J, with 11 bases between. This CDR3 contains 15 residues. CDR3 region: CASSGRGLNTGELFF. CDR3 bases: TGTGCCAGCAGCGGTCGGGGGTTGAACACCGGGGAGCTGTTTTTT.

V and J are TRBV6-6 and TRBJ1-5; TRBD1 agrees at 10 bases. Trimming cost V 7 bases and J 2 bases; bases outside gene matches: 8. This CDR3 comprises 16 residues. Germline loops: CDR1 MNHNY, CDR2 SVGAGI (reference sequence). In DNA form, the CDR3 reads TGTGCCAGCATCGGCCGGGACAGGGGTGGCAATCAGCCCCAGCATTTT. Translating it yields CASIGRDRGGNQPQHF.

V usage is TRBV7-9 and J usage is TRBJ1-2; D is undetermined. V was trimmed by 5 bases and J by 3 bases, leaving 10 bases between them. This CDR3 is built from 13 residues. Germline-derived CDR1 and CDR2 are SEHNR and FQNEAQ (reference sequence). In nucleotides, the CDR3 is TGTGCCAGCAGCCAGCGCGATTACTATGGCTACACCTTC. As protein: CASSQRDYYGYTF. The full variable domain, completed using reference TRBV7-9 and TRBJ1-2, is DTGVSQNPRHKITKRGQNVTFRCDPISEHNRLYWYRQTLGQGPEFLTYFQNEAQLEKSRLLSDRFSAERPKGSFSTLEIQRTEQGDSAMYLCASSQRDYYGYTFGSGTRLTVV.

The V and J genes are TRBV5-1 and TRBJ2-1, with 12 bases lining up with TRBD1. V was clipped by 3 bases and J by 0 bases; unmatched bases: 13. Germline values: CDR1 SGHRS, CDR2 YFSETQ. This CDR3 has 20 amino acids. The CDR3 sequence: CASSSVLGQGAGGSYNEQFF. CDR3 DNA: TGCGCCAGCAGCTCCGTGCTGGGACAGGGGGCTGGAGGCTCCTACAATGAGCAGTTCTTC.

The V call is TRBV6-5, the J call TRBJ2-2; weak D call: TRBD2 (6 bases). CDR1 MNHEY and CDR2 SVGAGI come from the germline V gene. Trimming took 4 bases from V and 1 from J, leaving 7 bases between them. The CDR3 sequence is 14 residues long. The CDR3 protein is CASSSGVNTGELFF. The DNA of the CDR3 is TGTGCCAGCAGTTCGGGAGTGAACACCGGGGAGCTGTTTTTT.

V is TRBV4-1 and J is TRBJ2-3; D not certain. Trimming took off 4 bases at V and 3 bases at J, with 8 bases between the two ends. The CDR3 sequence is 13 residues long. Germline V gives CDR1 MGHRA, CDR2 YSYEKL. CDR3 nucleotides: TGCGCCAGCAGCCCAGGTGGGACAGATACGCAGTATTTT. Its translation: CASSPGGTDTQYF.

Turning to this clone: The conserved final phenylalanine or tryptophan is absent from the CDR3, which likely points to a read error. This chain links TRBV6-1 with TRBJ1-1; D is unresolved. Germline V gene lookup returns CDR1 MNHNS and CDR2 SASEGT. The V and J ends lost 10 bases and 0 bases respectively, with 12 bases between them. The CDR3 sequence is 13 residues long. CDR3 in amino acids: CAIEGPMNTEAFL. CDR3 nucleotides: TGTGCCATCGAGGGCCCCATGAACACTGAAGCTTTCCTT.

This clone was recorded a few times. The rearrangement joins TRBV7-9 to TRBJ1-1; D is uncertain. Deletions cut 1 base from V and 4 bases from J, with 13 bases between. Germline V gene sequence: CDR1 SEHNR, CDR2 FQNEAQ (reference sequence). This CDR3 comprises 15 residues. In DNA form, the CDR3 reads TGTGCCAGCAGCTTAGGGTGGGGAGGGATCACTGAAGCTTTCTTT. Translation gives CASSLGWGGITEAFF.

This chain uses TRBV30 with TRBJ2-7; TRBD1 agrees at 11 bases. Germline V gives CDR1 GTSNPN, CDR2 SVGIG (reference sequence). This CDR3 region has 14 residues. The J segment lost 6 bases and the V segment lost 5 bases, leaving 9 bases of the junction unmatched. CDR3 nucleotide sequence: TGTGCCTGGTATCATACCGGGACAGGGGGCGAGCAGTACTTC. Residues: CAWYHTGTGGEQYF.

The genes are TRBV6-1 and TRBJ2-7; 10 bases match TRBD1. V was pared by 8 bases and J by 0 bases, with 7 bases of the junction left unmatched. CDR3 length: 15 amino acids. Germline loops: CDR1 MNHNS, CDR2 SASEGT. This CDR3 is CASRLGTGASYEQYF. The CDR3 coding sequence is TGTGCCAGCCGACTCGGGACAGGGGCCTCCTACGAGCAGTACTTC.

This clone has a single count. The chain is built from TRBV6-5 and TRBJ1-2; TRBD1 is a possible D gene (6 bases). CDR3 length: 13 residues. The germline V gene has CDR1 MNHEY and CDR2 SVGAGI. V lost 7 bases and J 7 bases, leaving 16 bases between the germline ends. The CDR3 here is CASTAAGAIGYTF. CDR3 nucleotides: TGTGCCAGCACCGCGGCAGGGGCGATTGGCTACACCTTC.

The gene calls are TRBV9 and TRBJ2-3; 9 positions match TRBD1. Trimming at V came to 3 bases and at J to 9 bases, leaving 2 bases not matched to a gene. The CDR3 is 12 residues long. Germline V gene data show CDR1 as SGDLS and CDR2 as YYNGEE. The CDR3 coding sequence is TGTGCCAGCAGCGGACAGGGGGAGACGCAGTATTTT. Translating gives CASSGQGETQYF.

This clone was seen a handful of times. J is TRBJ1-2 and V is TRBV2, with 7 bases fitting TRBD1. Looked up from germline, CDR1 is SNHLY and CDR2 is FYNNEI. The CDR3 runs to 16 residues. Trimming cost V 0 bases and J 4 bases; bases outside gene matches: 8. DNA for the CDR3: TGTGCCAGCAGTGAAGCGGTGGGACAGAACCGCTATGGCTACACCTTC. This translates into CASSEAVGQNRYGYTF.

The CDR3 spells CASIPRQGNYGYTF. CDR3 DNA: TGTGCCAGTATCCCCCGACAGGGGAACTATGGCTACACCTTC. The V call is TRBV19, the J call TRBJ1-2, with 8 bases lining up with TRBD1. Germline values: CDR1 LNHDA, CDR2 SQIVND (reference sequence). The CDR3 extends over 14 amino acids. Trimming at V came to 7 bases and at J to 2 bases, leaving 6 bases not matched to a gene.

The chain couples TRBV28 to TRBJ2-7; 8 bases are shared with TRBD1. In germline, CDR1 is MDHEN, CDR2 SYDVKM. The ends lost 6 bases at V and 2 bases at J; junction bases unmatched: 9. This CDR3 is 15 amino acids long. The CDR3 DNA sequence: TGTGCCAGCAGCCCAGGGGGCAGGGGCACCTACGAGCAGTACTTC. It translates to CASSPGGRGTYEQYF.

Only one count was recorded for this clone. This chain links TRBV7-2 with TRBJ2-7; 9 nucleotides agree with TRBD2. Trimming removed 5 bases from V and 2 bases from J; junction bases left unmatched: 4. The CDR3 totals 14 residues. Germline CDR1 is SGHTA and CDR2 is FQGNSA. In DNA, the CDR3 is TGTGCCAGCAGCGCCGGACTAGCGACCTACGAGCAGTACTTC. As protein: CASSAGLATYEQYF.

The chain uses TRBV4-1 and TRBJ2-3, with 8 bases fitting TRBD2. After removal of 1 base from V and 2 bases from J, the junction contained 2 bases not matched to a gene. Germline values: CDR1 MGHRA, CDR2 YSYEKL. The CDR3 runs 15 residues. CDR3 in amino acids: CASSQGAGATDTQYF. The CDR3 DNA sequence: TGCGCCAGCAGCCAAGGAGCGGGAGCCACAGATACGCAGTATTTT.

The chain recombines TRBV5-4 with TRBJ1-2; TRBD1 agrees at 12 bases. Looked up from germline, CDR1 is SGHNT and CDR2 is YYREEE (reference sequence). The CDR3 runs to 17 residues. V lost 0 bases, J lost 8 bases, and 11 bases stayed unmatched. DNA for the CDR3: TGTGCCAGCAGCTTGGGAGGGACAGGGGGCGCTTTCTCCGGCTACACCTTC. This gives the protein CASSLGGTGGAFSGYTF.

The J gene is TRBJ1-1, the V gene TRBV29-1, with 11 bases fitting TRBD1. From germline, CDR1 is SQVTM and CDR2 ANQGSEA. The ends lost 6 bases at V and 0 bases at J; junction bases unmatched: 9. This CDR3 contains 16 residues. The CDR3 reads CSVGDRGDYLNTEAFF. DNA for the CDR3: TGCAGCGTGGGGGACAGGGGGGATTATCTGAACACTGAAGCTTTCTTT.